This T cell receptor (beta chain) was obtained from a study of naive and memory T cell subsets. Regarding treatment: skin biopsy from PPD injection site in Mantoux-positive individual. TCR cDNA received a 3' ligated oligonucleotide that carried a UMI. Biopsied sites were PPD injections in people with a positive Mantoux test. The J segment lost 5 bases and the V segment lost 6 bases, leaving 5 bases of the junction unmatched. CDR1 MNHEY and CDR2 SMNVEV come from the germline V gene (reference sequence). This CDR3 has 13 residues. Amplification of ligated cDNA took four PCR rounds with SP2 and nested alpha and beta constant primers. Alpha and beta constant region primers primed reverse transcription for blood and skin samples. TCRdb processed the UMI-ligation and nested PCR reads anew with MiXCR; each CDR3 protein has one entry. The table shows under 35,000 distinct CDR3 sequences, with about 7.4% occurring only once.

Only a few counts were recorded for this clonotype. This receptor was identified in an adult in good health. This chain connects TRBV27 to TRBJ1-1; 8 nucleotides match TRBD1. Here the sequenced sample was skin, taken from a tuberculin skin test site. The CDR3 reads CASRDRARTEAFF. The CDR3 DNA reads TGTGCCAGCAGGGACAGGGCGAGAACTGAAGCTTTCTTT.